Here is one T cell receptor beta chain with its context. What it binds is unknown. Trimming removed 5 bases at V and 4 bases at J, with 16 bases between. CDR3 size: 15 residues. CDR1 SGHAT and CDR2 FQDESV come from the germline V gene (reference sequence). The data were obtained in a study of CD4+ T cells in melanoma. Broader study findings: CD8+ T cell, macrophage and B cell function reportedly correlated with neoantigen-specific CD4+ T cells. Diverse differentiation states were reported for melanoma neoantigen-specific CD4+ T cells.

TCRdb keeps only in-frame clones here, not all; method: immunoSEQ multiplex PCR. The sample lists some 150,000 clones; around nine tenths were seen once. This chain uses TRBV11-1 with TRBJ2-3; D call uncertain. This receptor was obtained from a human donor with melanoma. This CDR3 reads CASSLGRLMADTQYF. The CDR3, as DNA: TGTGCCAGCAGCCTTGGACGCCTAATGGCAGATACGCAGTATTTT.